The rows below give T cell receptor beta chains drawn from one sample of a study of blood T cell repertoires in COVID-19. Repertoires were generated with immunoSEQ multiplex PCR, while TCRdb's copy carries only in-frame clones and drops some. The sample records about 250,000 clones, roughly 82% being singletons. The sequenced material came from peripheral blood. Receptor source: a woman of 80 years or more with COVID-19, enrolled during active disease. Each CDR3 is given with its conserved first and last residue. The D gene is left open where the match is weak. The size of a clone is reported for some rows only, either as once, few or many, or as a class for expanded clones.

>NA|TRBJ1-2|NA|TRBV28
TGTGCCAGCAGTTCTCAGGGGTCGGTCTATGGCTACACCTTC
CASSSQGSVYGYTF
>TRBD1|TRBJ1-1|NA|TRBV3-1/TRBV3-2
TGTGCCAGCAGCCAACACGCCGGGACAGGGGCAAAGGAAGCTTTCTTT
CASSQHAGTGAKEAFF
>TRBD1|TRBJ1-6|NA|TRBV7-2
TGTGCCAGCAGCCCGGGACAGCTCCCCCTCCACTTT
CASSPGQLPLHF
>TRBD1|TRBJ2-1|NA|TRBV5-5
TGTGCCAGCAGCTACGGGACAGGGGCCGATCGGAATGAGCAGTTCTTC
CASSYGTGADRNEQFF
>NA|TRBJ1-5|NA|TRBV5-6
TGTGCCAGCAGCCCCTCGACGGGAAATAGCAATCAGCCCCAGCATTTT
CASSPSTGNSNQPQHF
>TRBD1|TRBJ2-5|NA|TRBV11-2
TGTGCCAGCAGGACCACAGGGGTGGCGGAGACCCAGTACTTC
CASRTTGVAETQYF
>NA|TRBJ1-5|NA|TRBV10-2
TGCGCCAGCAGTGATCCGAGGGGGGGGAGCAATCAGCCCCAGCATTTT
CASSDPRGGSNQPQHF
>TRBD1|TRBJ2-3|NA|TRBV28
TGTGCCAGCAGTGGGACAGGGGTGTTGACGCGGGCGCAGTATTTT
CASSGTGVLTRAQYF
>NA|TRBJ2-1|NA|TRBV2
TGTGCCAGCAGTGAAGGCGGGGGCCCCTACAATGAGCAGTTCTTC
CASSEGGGPYNEQFF
>NA|TRBJ2-5|NA|TRBV6-5
TGTGCCAGCAGTTCGCTCGGGGAAAGGGAGACCCAGTACTTC
CASSSLGERETQYF
>TRBD1|TRBJ1-1|few|TRBV11-1
TGTGCCAGCAGCCCGGGACAGGGGAACACTGAAGCTTTCTTT
CASSPGQGNTEAFF
>TRBD1|TRBJ2-5|NA|TRBV9
TGTGCCAGCAGCGTAGATCCGGGACAGGGAACTGCCCAGTACTTC
CASSVDPGQGTAQYF
>NA|TRBJ2-2|NA|TRBV7-9
TGTGCCAGCAGCCCCAAAGGACAGATGAACACCGGGGAGCTGTTTTTT
CASSPKGQMNTGELFF
>NA|TRBJ1-1|NA|TRBV19
TGTGCCAGTAGTGTCCAAATGAACACTGAAGCTTTCTTT
CASSVQMNTEAFF
>NA|TRBJ2-7|NA|TRBV7-3
TGTGCCAGCAGCTTAGGGGGGGCCTCTTACGAGCAGTACTTC
CASSLGGASYEQYF
>NA|TRBJ1-2|NA|TRBV10-3
TGTGCCATCAGTGAGTCGCAGGGGTATGGCTACACCTTC
CAISESQGYGYTF
>NA|TRBJ1-1|once|TRBV18
TGTGCCAGCTCACCACCGGCAGGGGCCCCCTCTGAAGCTTTCTTT
CASSPPAGAPSEAFF
>NA|TRBJ1-5|once|TRBV19
TGTGCCAGTAGGGACGGACCCGGGGGAGGGCAGCCCCAGCATTTT
CASRDGPGGGQPQHF
>TRBD1|TRBJ1-5|NA|TRBV7-2
TGTGCCAGCAGCTTAGTGAGACAGGGAAATCAGCCCCAGCATTTT
CASSLVRQGNQPQHF
>NA|TRBJ2-7|NA|TRBV12-3/TRBV12-4
TGTGCCAGCAGTTTAAGTAGAGGCGAGCAGTACTTC
CASSLSRGEQYF
>NA|TRBJ2-5|few|TRBV29-1
TGCAGCGTTGTCCCGGCAGGGGAGACCCAGTACTTC
CSVVPAGETQYF
>TRBD1|TRBJ1-1|NA|TRBV28
TGTGCCAGCAGTTCCCAGACAGGGGGCTTGAACACTGAAGCTTTCTTT
CASSSQTGGLNTEAFF
>NA|TRBJ1-2|NA|TRBV27
TGTGCCAGCAGTTCTAGACAGGACGTCTATGGCTACACCTTC
CASSSRQDVYGYTF
>TRBD2|TRBJ2-5|NA|TRBV4-1
TGCGCCAGCAGCCAAGACATAGCGGGGGGGCCACAAGAGACCCAGTACTTC
CASSQDIAGGPQETQYF
>TRBD1|TRBJ1-6|few|TRBV19
TGTGCCAGTAGGGACAGGGAGCAAAATTCACCCCTCCACTTT
CASRDREQNSPLHF
>NA|TRBJ2-1|once|TRBV27
TGTGCCAGCAGTTTAGCGGGGCCGTACAATGAGCAGTTCTTC
CASSLAGPYNEQFF
>NA|TRBJ2-3|NA|TRBV28
TGTGCCAGCAAACAGTCGATGGATACGCAGTATTTT
CASKQSMDTQYF
>TRBD1|TRBJ1-5|NA|TRBV7-7
TGTGCTAGCAGTCGAGACAGGGACGGGCCCCAGCATTTT
CASSRDRDGPQHF
>NA|TRBJ1-2|NA|TRBV7-2
TGTGCCAGCAGCCTCGGGAGAAGTTTGGGTAACTATGGCTACACCTTC
CASSLGRSLGNYGYTF
>TRBD1|TRBJ1-2|once|TRBV27
TGTGCCGGCGTGGGACAGGTTTTCAGTGGCTACACCTTC
CAGVGQVFSGYTF
>TRBD1|TRBJ1-5|NA|TRBV19
TGTGCCAGTAGTATATTGGGACAGGGGTTCAATCAGCCCCAGCATTTT
CASSILGQGFNQPQHF
>NA|TRBJ2-3|once|TRBV6-5
TGTGCCAGCAGGCGACAGCTTAGCACAGATACGCAGTATTTT
CASRRQLSTDTQYF
>TRBD2|TRBJ2-3|NA|TRBV6-1
TGTGCCAGCAGTGTCCAGCGGGGGGTCCCCTCAGATACGCAGTATTTT
CASSVQRGVPSDTQYF
>TRBD2|TRBJ2-1|NA|TRBV4-1
TGCGCCAGCAGCCACTTAGCGGGGGACTACTACAATGAGCAGTTCTTC
CASSHLAGDYYNEQFF
>TRBD1|TRBJ1-2|NA|TRBV28
TGTGCCAGCAGGGCGGGACAGGGGCGGGGCTATGGCTACACCTTC
CASRAGQGRGYGYTF
>NA|TRBJ2-7|NA|TRBV28
TGTGCCATCCTTAATCTAGGGGGGGCGTACGAGCAGTACTTC
CAILNLGGAYEQYF
>NA|TRBJ1-1|few|TRBV2
TGTGCCAGCAGTGAAGACGGGAACACTGAAGCTTTCTTT
CASSEDGNTEAFF
>NA|TRBJ1-1|NA|TRBV5-1
TGCGCCAGCAGCCCGCCACAGGGATACAACACTGAAGCTTTCTTT
CASSPPQGYNTEAFF
>NA|TRBJ2-3|once|TRBV6-5
TGTGCCAGCAGTTTTCCAGGGACAGATACGCAGTATTTT
CASSFPGTDTQYF
>NA|TRBJ1-2|NA|TRBV9
TGTGCCAGCAGCGTTACAGGGCAAGGGAGCGGCTACACCTTC
CASSVTGQGSGYTF
>NA|TRBJ2-1|once|TRBV27
TGTGCCAGCAGTTTAGGGCTCCACAATGAGCAGTTCTTC
CASSLGLHNEQFF
>NA|TRBJ1-6|few|TRBV6-6
TGTGCCAGCAGTCTGTTTGAAGGAAGGGAGAGGAATTCACCCCTCCACTTT
CASSLFEGRERNSPLHF
>NA|TRBJ2-7|NA|TRBV2
TGTGCCAGCACCCCTGCGGGTTCCTACGAGCAGTACTTC
CASTPAGSYEQYF
>TRBD1|TRBJ1-4|NA|TRBV6-1
TGTGCCAGCAGTGAAGCGAACAGGGGGCATGAAAAACTGTTTTTT
CASSEANRGHEKLFF
>NA|TRBJ1-2|NA|TRBV7-2
TGTGCCAGCAGCCGCAATCTGGGACTGATCTATGGCTACACCTTC
CASSRNLGLIYGYTF
>TRBD2|TRBJ2-1|NA|TRBV5-1
TGCGCCAGCAGCCCCCTGATCGGACTAGCGGGACCCTACAATGAGCAGTTCTTC
CASSPLIGLAGPYNEQFF
>NA|TRBJ2-3|few|TRBV5-6
TGTGCCAGCAGCGCGGGTCCCACAGATACGCAGTATTTT
CASSAGPTDTQYF
>TRBD1|TRBJ2-2|NA|TRBV11-2
TGTGCCAGCAGCAGATCCGGGACAGCGAACACCGGGGAGCTGTTTTTT
CASSRSGTANTGELFF
>TRBD2|TRBJ2-5|few|TRBV5-5
TGTGCCAGCAGCGCGGGGGGCGGTCAAGAGACCCAGTACTTC
CASSAGGGQETQYF
>TRBD2|TRBJ2-3|NA|TRBV5-1
TGCGCCAGCAGCTTCGCGGGGGGGCCGGGAGATACGCAGTATTTT
CASSFAGGPGDTQYF
>NA|TRBJ2-1|NA|TRBV21-1
TGTGCCAGCAGCAAACTCCGACAGGATTGCTCCTACAATGAGCAGTTCTTC
CASSKLRQDCSYNEQFF
>TRBD1|TRBJ2-4|once|TRBV10-3
TGTGCCATCAGTGACTCTCAGGGGGACATTCAGTACTTC
CAISDSQGDIQYF
>NA|TRBJ2-3|NA|TRBV2
TGTGCCAGCAGTGATCGAGGGAGCACAGATACGCAGTATTTT
CASSDRGSTDTQYF
>TRBD1|TRBJ1-4|NA|TRBV5-1
TGCGCCAGCAGCTCAGGGACAGGTGGTGAAAAACTGTTTTTT
CASSSGTGGEKLFF
>NA|TRBJ2-7|NA|TRBV30
TGTGCCTGGAGTAAGGGGTCCTCCTACGAGCAGTACTTC
CAWSKGSSYEQYF